This paragraph reports one T cell receptor beta chain. Antigen: not known. This sample is part of a study of cytomegalovirus exposure and HLA in healthy donors. Findings of the study overall: The authors excluded some V segments, including TRBV6-2 and TRBV6-3, as indistinguishable.

There are 13 residues in the CDR3. V was shortened by 3 bases and J by 8 bases, with 11 bases between the two germline ends. Germline assignment: CDR1 SGDLS and CDR2 YYNGEE. Vbeta (60) and Jbeta (13) primers were used in the PCR. Per the authors' pipeline: In a later analysis, some 10 million of some 80 million unique beta chains occurred in at least two donors. TCRdb's copy holds only in-frame clones and misses some; the assay was immunoSEQ multiplex PCR. That table gives V, J and clone size, and the DNA gave D and trimming. Its table lists some 110,000 clones. V gene TRBV9 combines with J gene TRBJ2-2; D is perhaps TRBD2 (5 bases). The TCR comes from a man between 40 and 49 years old in good health and CMV-seronegative. Sample: PBMCs. The CDR3: CASSAWTGGELFF. The CDR3, as DNA: TGTGCCAGCAGCGCCTGGACGGGAGGGGAGCTGTTTTTT.